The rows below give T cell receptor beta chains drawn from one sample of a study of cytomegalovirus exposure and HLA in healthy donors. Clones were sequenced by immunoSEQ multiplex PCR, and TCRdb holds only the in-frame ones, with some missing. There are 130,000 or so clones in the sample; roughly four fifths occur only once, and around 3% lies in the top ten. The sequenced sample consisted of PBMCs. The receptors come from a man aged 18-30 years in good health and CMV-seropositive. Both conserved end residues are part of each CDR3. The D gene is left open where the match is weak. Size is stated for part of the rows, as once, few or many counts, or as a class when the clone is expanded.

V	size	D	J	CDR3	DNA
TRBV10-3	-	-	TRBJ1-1	CAISGGQNTEAFF	TGTGCCATCAGTGGCGGACAGAACACTGAAGCTTTCTTT
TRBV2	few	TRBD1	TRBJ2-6	CASSPGTGGISGANVLTF	TGTGCCAGCAGCCCCGGGACAGGGGGAATCTCTGGGGCCAACGTCCTGACTTTC
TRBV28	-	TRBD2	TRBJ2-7	CASSWTSGSSYEQYF	TGTGCCAGCAGTTGGACTAGCGGGAGCTCCTACGAGCAGTACTTC
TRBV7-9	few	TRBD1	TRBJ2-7	CASSPPYWNSDRGAYEQYF	TGTGCCAGCAGCCCACCGTATTGGAACTCGGACAGGGGAGCCTACGAGCAGTACTTC
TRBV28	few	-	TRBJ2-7	CASNFQASSYEQYF	TGTGCCAGCAATTTTCAGGCGAGCTCCTACGAGCAGTACTTC
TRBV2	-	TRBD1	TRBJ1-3	CASSYRGARENGDENTIYF	TGTGCCAGCAGTTACAGGGGTGCCAGAGAGAATGGAGACGAAAACACCATATATTTT
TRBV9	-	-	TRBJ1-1	CASSVDRGEAFF	TGTGCCAGCAGCGTAGATCGCGGTGAAGCTTTCTTT
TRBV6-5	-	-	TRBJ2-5	CASKTEGETQYF	TGTGCCAGTAAAACAGAAGGAGAGACCCAGTACTTC
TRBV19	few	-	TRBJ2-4	CASKEKGQGIQYF	TGTGCCAGTAAGGAGAAAGGCCAGGGGATTCAGTACTTC
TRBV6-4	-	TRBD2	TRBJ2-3	CASSVREADTQYF	TGTGCCAGCAGTGTGCGGGAGGCAGATACGCAGTATTTT
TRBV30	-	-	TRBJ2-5	CAWTSVGETQYF	TGTGCCTGGACGAGTGTCGGTGAGACCCAGTACTTC
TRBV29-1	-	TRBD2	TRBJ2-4	CSVEDGWGGKNIQYF	TGCAGCGTTGAAGATGGATGGGGGGGAAAAAACATTCAGTACTTC
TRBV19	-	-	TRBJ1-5	CASSPSGWNQPQHF	TGTGCCAGTAGTCCTTCAGGGTGGAATCAGCCCCAGCATTTT
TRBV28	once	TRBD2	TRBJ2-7	CASSPILAGSYEQYF	TGTGCCAGCAGTCCAATACTAGCGGGTTCGTACGAGCAGTACTTC
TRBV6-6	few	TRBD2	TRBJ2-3	CASSLGLAGLSDTQYF	TGTGCCAGCAGTTTGGGACTAGCGGGATTGAGCGATACGCAGTATTTT
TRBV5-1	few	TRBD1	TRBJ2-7	CASSYSDRGLSYEQYF	TGCGCCAGCAGCTACTCGGACAGGGGCCTTTCCTACGAGCAGTACTTC
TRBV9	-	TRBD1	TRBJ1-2	CASSDRGRKRNGGYTF	TGTGCCAGCAGCGACAGGGGGCGGAAGAGGAATGGTGGCTACACCTTC
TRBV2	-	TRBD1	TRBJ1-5	CASSDGDSNQPQHF	TGTGCCAGCAGTGATGGGGACAGTAATCAGCCCCAGCATTTT
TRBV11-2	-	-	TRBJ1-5	CASSSTGDSNQPQHF	TGTGCCAGCAGCTCGACAGGAGATAGCAATCAGCCCCAGCATTTT
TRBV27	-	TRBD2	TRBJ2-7	CASSSSGVSSYEQYF	TGTGCCAGCAGTTCTAGCGGGGTGTCCTCCTACGAGCAGTACTTC
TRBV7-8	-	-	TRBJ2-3	CASSLSSGTDTQYF	TGTGCCAGCAGCTTATCTAGCGGCACAGATACGCAGTATTTT
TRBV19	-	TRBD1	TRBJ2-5	CASSTLPGQGPETQYF	TGTGCCAGTAGTACGTTACCGGGACAGGGGCCAGAGACCCAGTACTTC
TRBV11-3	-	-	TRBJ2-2	CASSLNSNTGELFF	TGTGCCAGCAGCTTAAACTCCAACACCGGGGAGCTGTTTTTT
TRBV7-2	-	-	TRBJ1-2	CASSLAGQGGGYTF	TGTGCCAGCAGCTTAGCCGGGCAGGGTGGCGGCTACACCTTC